This T cell receptor beta chain was captured by sequencing in a study of blood T cells in healthy people across ages. Whole-study results and caveats: The percentage of naive T cells correlated strongly with TCR beta diversity.

The ends lost 6 bases at V and 7 bases at J; junction bases unmatched: 10. The length of the CDR3 is 14 residues. The authors ran a second PCR of roughly 6 to 12 cycles using a sample-barcoded 5' primer and a J-beta primer mix. TCRdb reanalysed the 5' RACE reads using MiXCR and keeps one entry per CDR3 protein. The repertoire holds around 1,000,000 distinct CDR3 sequences, roughly 24% seen once, with 0.65% to 0.75% in the top ten. This clonotype was detected a few times. The antigen is undetermined. This same sample was also taken into another study, of T cells of mothers and their children. This second study says: The entire RNA extract went into cDNA synthesis at 1.5 ug per 15 ul.

The J gene is TRBJ1-1, the V gene TRBV12-3 or TRBV12-4; 8 bases align to TRBD1. Sequencing used blood. The sequence was collected from a girl under 10 years old in good health. The CDR3 DNA reads TGTGCCAGCAGCCTTACGGACAGGGCGAGTGAAGCTTTCTTT. It codes for CASSLTDRASEAFF.